The TCR beta chain described here comes from a study of T cells in Graves' hyperthyroidism and ophthalmopathy. The wider study: Sampling of peripheral blood happened at initial diagnosis, prior to any treatment. Points from the study as a whole: For ophthalmopathy, model prediction preceded onset by a median around six months. Most clonotypes that expanded in the thyroid above 0.001 also showed up in blood.

The CDR3 is 14 residues long. Germline loops: CDR1 MGHRA, CDR2 YSYEKL. V gave up 1 base and J gave up 4 bases, with 8 bases separating them. Amplified regions were TCR beta CDR3 sequences from RNA transcripts. With the HTBI primer set, the TCR CDR3 went through a first round of RT-PCR. MiXCR, applied by TCRdb to the multiplex PCR reads, yields one record per CDR3 protein. This sample yields 300,000 to 450,000 distinct CDR3 sequences, of which roughly 25% are seen a single time; around 79% belongs to the top ten. This clonotype was counted between two and nine times. Its antigen is not identified. Absent ophthalmopathy progression within 18 months defined stable Graves' hyperthyroidism.

This receptor was obtained from a man aged 50 to 60 with Graves' hyperthyroidism. The chain recombines TRBV4-1 with TRBJ1-5, with D unclear. Sequenced: blood. This CDR3 is CASSQAVRNQPQHF. CDR3 DNA sequence: TGCGCCAGCAGCCAAGCGGTCCGGAATCAGCCCCAGCATTTT.